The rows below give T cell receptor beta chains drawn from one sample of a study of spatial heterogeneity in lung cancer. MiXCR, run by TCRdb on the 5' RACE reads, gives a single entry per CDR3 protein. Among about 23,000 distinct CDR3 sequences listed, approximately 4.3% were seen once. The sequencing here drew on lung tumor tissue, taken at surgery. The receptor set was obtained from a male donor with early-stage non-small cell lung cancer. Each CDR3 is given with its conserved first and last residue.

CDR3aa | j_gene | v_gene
CASSSTREKLFF | TRBJ1-4 | TRBV7-9
CASNSDSLYGYTF | TRBJ1-2 | TRBV6-6
CASSPGGGNEQYF | TRBJ2-7 | TRBV5-1
CASSLATGGTDTQYF | TRBJ2-3 | TRBV7-2
CASSEVGRTVKAFF | TRBJ1-1 | TRBV6-1
CASSLEGASGPYEQYF | TRBJ2-7 | TRBV5-6
CASSHRDREEKLFF | TRBJ1-4 | TRBV12-3/TRBV12-4
CASSPELGPQHF | TRBJ1-5 | TRBV11-2
CASSSSKSGVGSTEAFF | TRBJ1-1 | TRBV6-2/TRBV6-3
CASRRGGGQETQYF | TRBJ2-5 | TRBV6-5
CASSLAGGLETQYF | TRBJ2-5 | TRBV7-3
CASSEYRHLSNTEAFF | TRBJ1-1 | TRBV9
CASSFRGRGDQPQHF | TRBJ1-5 | TRBV5-5
CASSLRAGANVLTF | TRBJ2-6 | TRBV27
CSVGSWTGELFF | TRBJ2-2 | TRBV29-1
CATSDLAGFGYTF | TRBJ1-2 | TRBV24-1
CATSTDRANTEAFF | TRBJ1-1 | TRBV15
CSVVRENTEAFF | TRBJ1-1 | TRBV29-1
CASSPPGVLAKNIQYF | TRBJ2-4 | TRBV4-1
CASSSGTGRSNQPQHF | TRBJ1-5 | TRBV7-2
CASSQGGYSGANVLTF | TRBJ2-6 | TRBV14
CAWNSGGSVDTQYF | TRBJ2-3 | TRBV30
CASSYSGGNDSPLHF | TRBJ1-6 | TRBV6-5
CASSFGGSTDTQYF | TRBJ2-3 | TRBV12-3/TRBV12-4
CASSPGSSGTDTQYF | TRBJ2-3 | TRBV7-2
CASSPQVYEQYF | TRBJ2-7 | TRBV11-2
CATSDFGGRGGALQETQYF | TRBJ2-5 | TRBV24-1
CASSLREGNQPQHF | TRBJ1-5 | TRBV27
CASSIFPTANSNQPQHF | TRBJ1-5 | TRBV7-3
CAISDGHQPQHF | TRBJ1-5 | TRBV10-3
CASNGRIIGETQYF | TRBJ2-5 | TRBV25-1
CSVSTGNTEAFF | TRBJ1-1 | TRBV20-1
CASSLGLVTMNEQFF | TRBJ2-1 | TRBV5-1
CSATGTVYSNQPQHF | TRBJ1-5 | TRBV20-1
CASPPIGSLSGNTIYF | TRBJ1-3 | TRBV12-3/TRBV12-4
CASSSGRLGDTQYF | TRBJ2-3 | TRBV5-4
CASRDRGIGNTIYF | TRBJ1-3 | TRBV6-5
CSARGDSRANYGYTF | TRBJ1-2 | TRBV20-1
CASSESGQYSNQPQHF | TRBJ1-5 | TRBV6-1
CASSPSRGTQYF | TRBJ2-5 | TRBV3-1
CASSLRGTDEKLFF | TRBJ1-4 | TRBV5-1
CATSRDTGGYGYTF | TRBJ1-2 | TRBV15
CASSLVGGRKEQFF | TRBJ2-1 | TRBV7-3
CASSGWGAKPYEQYF | TRBJ2-7 | TRBV5-6
CASSLADSRYEQYF | TRBJ2-7 | TRBV7-9
CSARGEGRRTLSYEQYF | TRBJ2-7 | TRBV20-1
CASSYSYGASGNTIYF | TRBJ1-3 | TRBV6-5
CAWRGKKNEQFF | TRBJ2-1 | TRBV30
CAISVAGEGGQPQHF | TRBJ1-5 | TRBV10-3
CSARDLTRSSYEQYF | TRBJ2-7 | TRBV20-1
CASPGLAGVYEQYF | TRBJ2-7 | TRBV27
CASSLGVEVGRTEAFF | TRBJ1-1 | TRBV7-2
CASSHGVVYEQYF | TRBJ2-7 | TRBV5-4